Below are 2 T cell receptor beta chains sequenced from a single sample in a study of CD8 T cells in Susac syndrome. RNA amounts of about 0.5 to 1 ug underwent reverse transcription with random hexamers. Via MiXCR, TCRdb re-called the immunoSEQ multiplex PCR reads, giving one row per CDR3 protein. The table includes more than 150,000 distinct CDR3 sequences, about 94% detected once. Sequenced material: CD4+ T cells from PBMCs. The source of these receptors is a human donor in good health.

This clonotype was detected a few times. This chain uses TRBV6-2 or TRBV6-3 with TRBJ1-1; D remains ambiguous. The V end lost 2 bases, the J end lost 3 bases, and 1 base lay between the germline ends. Germline CDR1 is MNHEY and CDR2 is SVGEGT. There are 11 residues in the CDR3. The CDR3 region has the DNA TGTGCCAGCAGTTACGACACTGAAGCTTTCTTT. It is translated as CASSYDTEAFF.

This sequence joins TRBV7-9 and TRBJ2-5; TRBD2 matches 8 bases. The germline V gene encodes CDR1 SEHNR and CDR2 FQNEAQ (reference sequence). V lost 4 bases to trimming and J lost 4 bases; unmatched junction nucleotides: 2. The CDR3 runs 13 residues. The chain's CDR3 is CASSSRGGETQYF. As DNA, the CDR3 is TGTGCCAGCAGCTCCCGGGGGGGAGAGACCCAGTACTTC.